This entry lists 9 T cell receptor beta chains sequenced from one sample in a study of OX40 agonist ivuxolimab in advanced cancers. Sequencing was performed with immunoSEQ multiplex PCR; in TCRdb, only in-frame clones are kept and a portion is missing. The table lists tens of thousands of clones, 80% to 85% of them singletons. Sequences were derived from CD4+ or CD8+ T cells sorted from blood, sampled in a trial of the OX40 agonist ivuxolimab. The source is an adult with an advanced solid tumor such as melanoma, head and neck, liver or kidney cancer.

The chain carries TRBV7-7 and TRBJ2-7; 8 nucleotides align to TRBD2. J lost 3 bases, V lost 3 bases, and 7 bases had no gene match. The germline V gene encodes CDR1 SSHAT and CDR2 FNYEAQ (reference sequence). There are 15 residues in the CDR3. DNA for the CDR3: TGTGCCAGCAGCTTGCGTCCGGGGGGGTTCTACGAGCAGTACTTC. This encodes CASSLRPGGFYEQYF.

This CDR3 is CASSLARQHEQFF. DNA for the CDR3: TGTGCCAGCAGCTTGGCCCGGCAGCATGAGCAGTTCTTC. The chain combines TRBV5-6 with TRBJ2-1, with D uncertain. CDR3 length equals 13 residues. V lost 0 bases, J lost 8 bases, and 9 bases lay in between. Germline CDR1 is SGHDT and CDR2 is YYEEEE.

The chain joins TRBV7-2 to TRBJ1-2, with a weak D call TRBD1 (5 bases). Per the germline V gene, CDR1 is SGHTA and CDR2 is FQGNSA. This CDR3 region has 16 residues. V was pared by 4 bases and J by 6 bases, with 21 bases between. This CDR3 reads CASSSGGTSRRDGYTF. The CDR3 DNA sequence: TGTGCCAGCAGCTCAGGAGGGACTTCCCGAAGAGATGGCTACACCTTC.

J is TRBJ1-4 and V is TRBV30, with 8 bases fitting TRBD1. The CDR3 is made up of 14 amino acids. Germline V lookup: CDR1 GTSNPN, CDR2 SVGIG (reference sequence). V shed 2 bases, J shed 7 bases, and the junction held 6 bases outside the gene matches. The CDR3 nucleotides are TGTGCCTGGAGTATTTTACAGGGGGGTGAAAAACTGTTTTTT. Its translation is CAWSILQGGEKLFF.

V is TRBV5-1 and J is TRBJ2-5; D not certain. In germline, CDR1 is SGHRS, CDR2 YFSETQ. V dropped 2 bases and J dropped 5 bases, with 7 bases sitting between them. This CDR3 is built from 12 residues. Here the CDR3 reads CASSFFFETQYF. CDR3 sequence (DNA): TGCGCCAGCAGCTTTTTCTTTGAGACCCAGTACTTC.

This chain uses TRBV19 with TRBJ2-5, with 8 nucleotides matching TRBD1. From germline, CDR1 is LNHDA and CDR2 SQIVND (reference sequence). J gave up 3 bases and V 6 bases, and 6 bases lay outside the gene matches. The CDR3 spans 14 residues. This chain's CDR3 is CASRPTGAKETQYF. CDR3 in DNA: TGTGCCAGTAGACCGACAGGGGCGAAAGAGACCCAGTACTTC. Combining the CDR3 with reference TRBV19 and TRBJ2-5 gives the whole variable domain DGGITQSPKYLFRKEGQNVTLSCEQNLNHDAMYWYRQDPGQGLRLIYYSQIVNDFQKGDIAEGYSVSREKKESFPLTVTSAQKNPTAFYLCASRPTGAKETQYFGPGTRLLVL.

The chain combines TRBV5-6 with TRBJ2-7; D possibly corresponds to TRBD2 (5 bases). The CDR3 loop spans 11 amino acids. Trimming shortened V by 0 bases and J by 7 bases, and 5 bases separated the two germline ends. Germline V gene sequence: CDR1 SGHDT, CDR2 YYEEEE. The CDR3 DNA reads as TGTGCCAGCAGCTTGGGAGGGGAGCAGTACTTC. The encoded protein is CASSLGGEQYF.

CDR3 nucleotide sequence: TGTGCCAGCAGCTCCCGGAACTATGGCTACACCTTC. It yields the protein CASSSRNYGYTF. The chain has TRBV7-2 and TRBJ1-2; D unclear. The CDR3 is made up of 12 amino acids. The V end was cut by 4 bases, the J end by 2 bases, with 5 bases between. Germline assignment: CDR1 SGHTA and CDR2 FQGNSA.

The V and J genes are TRBV9 and TRBJ2-3; the match to TRBD2 covers 11 bases. V shed 3 bases, J shed 3 bases, and the junction held 9 bases outside the gene matches. This CDR3 is 17 amino acids long. Germline V gene sequence: CDR1 SGDLS, CDR2 YYNGEE. CDR3 coding DNA: TGTGCCAGCAGCGCATCCCAACTAGCGGGAGTAACAGATACGCAGTATTTT. Translation: CASSASQLAGVTDTQYF.